This T cell receptor (beta chain) was sequenced for a study of CD8 T cells in Susac syndrome. Study-wide findings and caveats: Clonal expansion was not observed in the Susac syndrome CD4+ T cell repertoires.

Concerning this clonotype itself: As yet, its antigen is unknown.

Reverse transcription used roughly 0.5 to 1 ug RNA and random hexamers. TCRdb analysed the immunoSEQ multiplex PCR reads with MiXCR anew, one entry per CDR3 protein. The repertoire consists of about 240,000 distinct CDR3 sequences, with around 96% occurring once and the leading ten covering under 0.12%. V lost 7 bases to trimming and J lost 2 bases, with 13 bases between them. The CDR3 is 14 residues long. The germline V gene has CDR1 MRHNA and CDR2 SNTAGT. The sample comprised CD4+ T cells from PBMCs. V gene TRBV6-4 combines with J gene TRBJ2-3; D possibly corresponds to TRBD2 (5 bases). This sequence was found in a human donor with Susac syndrome. For the CDR3, the DNA is TGTGCCAGCAAGGCCGGAGGATCCACAGATACGCAGTATTTT. Amino acid sequence: CASKAGGSTDTQYF.